These 28 T cell receptor beta chains were all obtained from the same sample, sequenced in a study of shared clonotypes between healthy human individuals. The protocol was immunoSEQ multiplex PCR, while the TCRdb copy is restricted to in-frame clones and leaves out a portion. The sample lists 450,000 or so clones, roughly three quarters occurring once. Material for sequencing was PBMCs. The source of these receptors is a woman aged 40 to 50 in good health. Some clones in this sample may be carry-over from other donors' samples.

The V and J genes are TRBV28 and TRBJ2-5, with 9 bases lining up with TRBD1. The CDR3 covers 15 residues. Germline-derived CDR1 and CDR2 are MDHEN and SYDVKM. V shed 5 bases and J 0 bases; nucleotides not matched to a gene: 4. In DNA form, the CDR3 reads TGTGCCAGCAGTCCCGGGACAGGGTACCAAGAGACCCAGTACTTC. Protein product: CASSPGTGYQETQYF.

This clone was detected a few times. The V gene is TRBV28, the J gene TRBJ2-1, with D hard to call. V was shortened by 2 bases and J by 0 bases, with 8 bases between the two germline ends. CDR1 MDHEN and CDR2 SYDVKM come from the germline V gene. The CDR3 is 15 residues long. CDR3 amino acids: CASSLSLSSYNEQFF. The DNA for the CDR3 is TGTGCCAGCAGTTTAAGTCTTAGCTCCTACAATGAGCAGTTCTTC.

The J gene is TRBJ1-2, the V gene TRBV29-1, with D possibly TRBD1 on 6 matching bases. The CDR3 spans 14 residues. The V end was cut by 4 bases, the J end by 4 bases, with 16 bases between. The germline gives CDR1 SQVTM, CDR2 ANQGSEA. The CDR3 DNA follows: TGCAGCGTTGGAACAGGGATGAGGGTCTATGGCTACACCTTC. It yields the protein CSVGTGMRVYGYTF.

This clone was recorded a few times. The chain employs TRBV21-1 and TRBJ2-7; TRBD1 was called by the table and not checked on the DNA. TRBV21-1 is marked as a pseudogene. The CDR3 is 17 amino acids. The chain's CDR3 is CASSKVPGGQGTYEQYF. CDR3 bases: TGTGCCAGCAGCAAAGTCCCAGGGGGACAGGGGACCTACGAGCAGTACTTC.

Remarks on this clone: A much larger clone lies one base from this, so it may be a read error. The J gene is TRBJ2-4, the V gene TRBV19; no definite D call. V lost 5 bases and J 9 bases, leaving 32 bases between the germline ends. Germline values: CDR1 LNHDA, CDR2 SQIVND (reference sequence). The CDR3 loop spans 19 amino acids. The CDR3 DNA reads as TGTGCCAGTAGTCCCCGTTTTCGGTTTTTAGCTTCTTTTATGAGCATTCAGTACTTC. Encoded protein: CASSPRFRFLASFMSIQYF.

This clone was counted once. The rearrangement joins TRBV19 to TRBJ1-2; weak D call: TRBD1 (6 bases). V was clipped by 3 bases and J by 4 bases, with 15 bases between them. The CDR3 spans 15 residues. Germline CDR1 LNHDA, CDR2 SQIVND (reference sequence). Here the CDR3 DNA reads TGTGCCAGTAGTATGGGGACAATTCAATCCTATGGCTACACCTTC. It yields the protein CASSMGTIQSYGYTF.

This chain connects TRBV6-1 to TRBJ2-5, with 10 bases lining up with TRBD2. This CDR3 comprises 15 residues. The ends lost 6 bases at V and 3 bases at J; junction bases unmatched: 7. Germline CDR1 MNHNS, CDR2 SASEGT. CDR3 amino acids: CASSVRGLAEETQYF. The CDR3 DNA is TGTGCCAGCAGCGTCCGAGGACTAGCGGAAGAGACCCAGTACTTC.

This clone appeared a single time. Since a far larger clone is one base different, this is likely a read error. The CDR3 DNA reads TGCAGCGTAGCAAACCAGGACAGCTTTTTAGAAGCTTTCTTT. Residues: CSVANQDSFLEAFF. The gene calls are TRBV29-1 and TRBJ1-1; D is perhaps TRBD1 (6 bases). The CDR3 extends over 14 amino acids. Deletions cut 6 bases from V and 8 bases from J, with 22 bases between. CDR1 is SQVTM and CDR2 is ANQGSEA in the germline V gene.

CDR3 residues: CASSEAGLVTEAFF. CDR3 bases: TGTGCCAGCTCGGAGGCAGGATTGGTCACTGAAGCTTTCTTT. This rearrangement joins TRBV2 to TRBJ1-1; D is unclear. Germline lookup yields CDR1 SNHLY and CDR2 FYNNEI. With 8 bases removed from V and 4 bases from J, the gap between germline ends came to 17 bases. The CDR3 contains 14 residues.

The gene calls are TRBV5-1 and TRBJ2-2; 7 bases fit TRBD2. Germline values: CDR1 SGHRS, CDR2 YFSETQ. The CDR3 runs to 16 residues. Trimming cost V 5 bases and J 7 bases; bases outside gene matches: 14. CDR3 region: CASRPFGGTSDGELFF. The CDR3 coding sequence is TGCGCCAGCAGACCCTTCGGGGGAACTAGCGACGGGGAGCTGTTTTTT. Variable domain in full (rest from reference TRBV5-1 and TRBJ2-2): KAGVTQTPRYLIKTRGQQVTLSCSPISGHRSVSWYQQTPGQGLQFLFEYFSETQRNKGNFPGRFSGRQFSNSRSEMNVSTLELGDSALYLCASRPFGGTSDGELFFGEGSRLTVL.

The chain employs TRBV5-5 and TRBJ2-1; D is tentatively TRBD1 or TRBD2 (7 bases each). Per the germline V gene, CDR1 is SGHKS and CDR2 is YYEKEE (reference sequence). V was clipped by 4 bases and J by 9 bases, with 14 bases between them. CDR3 length equals 13 residues. In nucleotides, the CDR3 is TGTGCCAGCAGCCTGAGCGGGACAGCTGAGCAGTTCTTC. Protein: CASSLSGTAEQFF.

The CDR3 sequence: CSVEDPKGPKTQYF. In DNA, the CDR3 is TGCAGCGTTGAAGATCCCAAGGGGCCGAAGACCCAGTACTTC. The chain recombines TRBV29-1 with TRBJ2-5, with D perhaps matching TRBD1 (5 bases). The CDR3 totals 14 residues. Trimming pared 0 bases from V and 6 bases from J, leaving 14 bases between. CDR1 and CDR2 from the germline V gene are SQVTM and ANQGSEA.

The chain links TRBV14 to TRBJ2-2; D not certain. Per the germline V gene, CDR1 is SGHDN and CDR2 is FVKESK. Between the trimmed V and J ends, which lost 1 base and 4 bases, there was a span of 7 bases. The CDR3 totals 14 residues. The CDR3 region is CASSQGLVTGELFF. Written as DNA, the CDR3 is TGTGCCAGCAGCCAAGGTCTGGTCACCGGGGAGCTGTTTTTT.

In this sample, this clone turned up a few times. The chain combines TRBV5-1 with TRBJ2-5, with TRBD2 matching over 8 bases. CDR3 size: 14 residues. The germline V gene has CDR1 SGHRS and CDR2 YFSETQ. The V gene end was trimmed by 5 bases and the J gene end by 4 bases; junction bases not matched to a gene: 7. The CDR3 is CASRSTSGVETQYF. CDR3 sequence (DNA): TGCGCCAGCAGGTCCACTAGCGGTGTAGAGACCCAGTACTTC.

CDR3 sequence: CASSLDTGTEAFF. The CDR3 region has the DNA TGTGCCAGCAGCTTAGATACTGGCACTGAAGCTTTCTTT. This chain joins TRBV7-9 and TRBJ1-1; unclear D gene. V was cut by 1 base and J by 4 bases, with 7 bases left in between. This CDR3 spans 13 amino acids. CDR1 is SEHNR, CDR2 FQNEAQ, per germline (reference sequence).

Of note for this clone: A single base is all that separates this from a far larger clone, so a read error is likely. The chain links TRBV30 to TRBJ1-1; tentative D call: TRBD1 (5 bases). The CDR3 runs to 14 residues. With 1 base removed from V and 12 bases from J, the gap between germline ends came to 21 bases. Germline V gene lookup returns CDR1 GTSNPN and CDR2 SVGIG (reference sequence). This CDR3 is CAWSDRGVTISPFF. As DNA, the CDR3 is TGTGCCTGGAGTGACCGAGGGGTTACCATCTCACCTTTCTTT.

The CDR3, as DNA: TGTGCCAGCAGTTTAACCCTGGGACAGGGTCGCTACGAGCAGTACTTC. Amino acids: CASSLTLGQGRYEQYF. The chain carries TRBV28 and TRBJ2-7; 9 bases agree with TRBD1. The CDR3 totals 16 residues. The ends lost 2 bases at V and 3 bases at J; junction bases unmatched: 8. Germline CDR1 reads MDHEN; CDR2 reads SYDVKM.

The chain recombines TRBV7-9 with TRBJ2-7; a possible D gene is TRBD2 (6 bases). Germline V gene data show CDR1 as SEHNR and CDR2 as FQNEAQ (reference sequence). The CDR3 is 14 residues long. V shed 4 bases and J shed 3 bases, with 13 bases lying between them. The CDR3 here is CASSSGGTFYEQYF. The CDR3 DNA sequence: TGTGCCAGCAGCTCGGGCGGGACTTTCTACGAGCAGTACTTC.

The V call is TRBV6-5, the J call TRBJ2-1, with 11 bases identical to TRBD2. Germline trimming cut 4 bases from V and 4 bases from J; bases unmatched to any gene: 6. The CDR3 runs to 16 residues. Germline assignment: CDR1 MNHEY and CDR2 SVGAGI. The chain's CDR3 is CASSSSGTSGYNEQFF. In DNA form, the CDR3 reads TGTGCCAGCAGTTCCTCCGGGACTAGCGGTTACAATGAGCAGTTCTTC.

The chain uses TRBV28 and TRBJ2-3, with no clear D. Per the germline V gene, CDR1 is MDHEN and CDR2 is SYDVKM. Trimming took off 3 bases at V and 0 bases at J, with 4 bases between the two ends. The CDR3 consists of 13 residues. The CDR3 region has the DNA TGTGCCAGCAGTTTTCCAAGCACAGATACGCAGTATTTT. As protein: CASSFPSTDTQYF.

The rearrangement joins TRBV5-6 to TRBJ2-6; no firm D call. Trimming stripped 4 bases from V and 2 bases from J, with 10 bases between. Germline loops: CDR1 SGHDT, CDR2 YYEEEE. This CDR3 has 15 residues. The CDR3 reads CASSQGFPGANVLTF. For the CDR3, the DNA is TGTGCCAGCAGCCAAGGGTTTCCTGGGGCCAACGTCCTGACTTTC.

The chain has TRBV28 and TRBJ2-1; TRBD2 agrees at 9 bases. The CDR3 spans 17 residues. V gave up 2 bases and J gave up 2 bases; unmatched junction bases: 7. Germline V gene sequence: CDR1 MDHEN, CDR2 SYDVKM. The CDR3 region is CASSLAHLAGAYNEQFF. The CDR3 bases are TGTGCCAGCAGTTTAGCCCACTTAGCGGGAGCCTACAATGAGCAGTTCTTC.

CDR3 protein: CASSDGSGSVDTQYF. For the CDR3, the DNA is TGTGCCAGCAGTGACGGTAGCGGGAGTGTGGATACGCAGTATTTT. This chain joins TRBV6-4 and TRBJ2-3, with 9 bases matching TRBD2. The CDR3 has 15 residues. Germline values: CDR1 MRHNA, CDR2 SNTAGT. V lost 2 bases, J lost 6 bases, and 6 bases stayed unmatched.

In the case of this clone: A far more abundant clone sits one base away, making this likely a read error. This CDR3 fails to terminate in the conserved phenylalanine or tryptophan, so it likely reflects a read error. The chain recombines TRBV6-1 with TRBJ1-5; 8 nucleotides match TRBD1. The CDR3 is 14 residues long. Looked up from germline, CDR1 is MNHNS and CDR2 is SASEGT. V was clipped by 6 bases and J by 5 bases; unmatched bases: 6. The CDR3 protein is CASRPGGADQPQHL. CDR3 DNA sequence: TGTGCCAGCAGGCCAGGGGGCGCGGATCAGCCCCAGCATCTT.

This chain links TRBV7-2 with TRBJ1-2; D gene uncertain. Trimming took 5 bases from V and 6 from J, leaving 13 bases between them. In germline, CDR1 is SGHTA, CDR2 FQGNSA. The CDR3 runs 13 residues. The CDR3 DNA follows: TGTGCCAGCAGCCCGTATAACGGGGATGGCTACACCTTC. Translating gives CASSPYNGDGYTF.

The chain is built from TRBV11-2 and TRBJ1-1; 7 bases align to TRBD1. Germline loops: CDR1 SGHAT, CDR2 FQNNGV. The CDR3 contains 16 residues. J gave up 0 bases and V 4 bases, and 8 bases lay outside the gene matches. CDR3 amino acids: CASSSYRGWMNTEAFF. CDR3 nucleotide sequence: TGTGCCAGCAGCTCATACAGGGGTTGGATGAACACTGAAGCTTTCTTT.

The rearrangement joins TRBV10-2 to TRBJ2-3; D might be TRBD2 (6 bases). The CDR3 sequence is 14 residues long. V gave up 7 bases and J gave up 0 bases, with 11 bases separating them. CDR1 is WSHSY, CDR2 SAAADI, per germline. The CDR3 reads CASKGGTSTDTQYF. CDR3 DNA sequence: TGCGCCAGCAAAGGCGGGACTAGCACAGATACGCAGTATTTT.

For the CDR3, the DNA is TGTGCCAGCAGCCAAGATTTGGCTTCCTACGAGCAGTACTTC. It encodes CASSQDLASYEQYF. The chain couples TRBV4-2 to TRBJ2-7; no reliable D call. Germline CDR1 and CDR2: LGHNA and YNFKEQ. V gave up 0 bases and J gave up 1 base, with 7 bases separating them. The CDR3 runs 14 residues.